The present T cell receptor (beta chain) was sequenced within a study of CD8 T cells in ankylosing spondylitis. This clonotype was observed at least ten times. Its antigen is still unknown. Molecular-barcoded quantitative 5'-RACE produced these TCR beta libraries. TCRdb processed the 5' RACE reads anew with MiXCR; each CDR3 protein has one entry. The sample shows tens of thousands of distinct CDR3 sequences, under 5.5% of them seen only once. The V end lost 7 bases, the J end lost 2 bases, and 13 bases lay between the germline ends. CDR3 length: 13 residues. Looked up from germline, CDR1 is SQVTM and CDR2 is ANQGSEA. Study outcomes and limitations: Disease-linked clones bore a CD8+ phenotype and were relatively rare in peripheral blood. Disease-linked clones were reportedly significantly enriched in matched ankylosing spondylitis synovial fluid. Made up of about eight highly homologous variants, a TCR beta motif appeared characteristic of ankylosing spondylitis blood.

The V gene is TRBV29-1, the J gene TRBJ2-3, with D possibly being TRBD2 (7 bases). The sequence was collected from a male donor with ankylosing spondylitis or in good health (not recorded which). The sequencing sample was made of blood, either unsorted or a sorted T cell fraction (not recorded which). The CDR3 coding sequence is TGCAGCGCCGAGGGGGGGGTCACAGATACGCAGTATTTT. As protein: CSAEGGVTDTQYF.